This T cell receptor (beta chain) was sequenced during a study of cytomegalovirus exposure and HLA in healthy donors. Overall study findings and caveats: Reports indicated that the classifier achieved high specificity and sensitivity in diagnosing cytomegalovirus status. Judged likely to be a sequencing artifact was a cluster of highly shared sequence variants.

This clone occurred a few times. Its antigen is unidentified. This CDR3 contains 16 residues. J lost 8 bases, V lost 5 bases, and 9 bases had no gene match. Per the germline V gene, CDR1 is PRHDT and CDR2 is FYEKMQ (reference sequence). Use of 60 Vbeta and 13 Jbeta primers characterized the PCR. The table came from immunoSEQ multiplex PCR; TCRdb's copy has only in-frame clones and leaves some out. The sample contains 100,000 to 150,000 clones, roughly 80% of which appear only once. The sequence was collected from a man younger than 45 in good health and CMV-seropositive. The chain uses TRBV13 and TRBJ2-1; 13 bases fit TRBD2. Sequencing was done on a sample of PBMCs. CDR3 in DNA: TGTGCCAGCAGCCCGGGCGGACTAGCGGGAGCTGATGAGCAGTTCTTC. It yields the protein CASSPGGLAGADEQFF.